The source of this TCR beta chain is a study of blood T cell repertoires in COVID-19. CDR1 and CDR2 (germline): SGHRS, YFSETQ. V was pared by 7 bases and J by 2 bases, with 13 bases between. The length of the CDR3 is 14 residues. The table came from immunoSEQ multiplex PCR; TCRdb's copy has only in-frame clones and leaves some out. Here the sample spans tens of thousands of clones, approximately 91% being singletons. This receptor was identified in a man in his fifties or sixties with COVID-19, enrolled during active disease. This chain joins TRBV5-1 and TRBJ2-1, with D maybe TRBD1 (5 bases). The sample consisted of peripheral blood. The CDR3 bases are TGCGCCAGCTCTCAGGGTCCTCCCTACAATGAGCAGTTCTTC. Residues: CASSQGPPYNEQFF.